Below are 13 T cell receptor beta chains sequenced from a single sample in a study of T cell clones after liver transplantation. Generated by immunoSEQ multiplex PCR, the TCRdb table keeps only in-frame clones and is missing some. The sample comprises 25,000 to 35,000 clones, approximately 96% of which are singletons, and roughly 26% rests with the top ten. Sequenced here: CD8+ T cells from blood, sampled 12 months after liver transplant. The receptors were sampled from a human patient who received a liver transplant. Some of these T cells may belong to the graft donor.

The sample holds a few counts of this clone. The genes are TRBV27 and TRBJ2-6, with D unclear. Per germline, CDR1 MNHEY and CDR2 SMNVEV (reference sequence). This CDR3 has 13 residues. V was shortened by 8 bases and J by 4 bases, with 9 bases between the two germline ends. CDR3 protein: CASRLGGANVLTF. In nucleotides, the CDR3 is TGTGCCAGCCGGTTGGGGGGGGCCAACGTCCTGACTTTC.

A remark on this clone: A far larger clone differs by one base, so this is likely a read error. Other DNA sequences from this sample encode an identical CDR3 as well. V usage is TRBV7-3 and J usage is TRBJ1-1, with 7 bases aligning to TRBD1. After removal of 5 bases from V and 1 base from J, the junction contained 10 bases not matched to a gene. Germline V CDR1 and CDR2: SGHTA, FQGTGA. This CDR3 spans 16 amino acids. The CDR3 DNA is TGTGCCAGCAGCCAAGCCTTTAGGGGGCAGAACACTGAAGCTTTCTTT. Translating gives CASSQAFRGQNTEAFF.

V and J are TRBV11-2 and TRBJ2-2; perhaps TRBD2 as D (6 bases). Germline V CDR1 and CDR2: SGHAT, FQNNGV. V dropped 2 bases and J dropped 6 bases, with 16 bases sitting between them. The CDR3 is made up of 16 amino acids. CDR3 in amino acids: CASSLPTRESPGELFF. For the CDR3, the DNA is TGTGCCAGCAGCTTACCAACTCGGGAGTCGCCCGGGGAGCTGTTTTTT. The entire variable domain, with the rest obtained from reference TRBV11-2 and TRBJ2-2, is as follows: EAGVAQSPRYKIIEKRQSVAFWCNPISGHATLYWYQQILGQGPKLLIQFQNNGVVDDSQLPKDRFSAERLKGVDSTLKIQPAKLEDSAVYLCASSLPTRESPGELFFGEGSRLTVL.

The chain employs TRBV19 and TRBJ2-1, with 7 nucleotides matching TRBD2. The CDR3 consists of 12 residues. Germline values: CDR1 LNHDA, CDR2 SQIVND (reference sequence). Trimming took 8 bases from V and 4 from J; bases not matched to a gene: 2. For the CDR3, the DNA is TGTGCCAGTCTGGGAGGGTACAATGAGCAGTTCTTC. Encoded protein: CASLGGYNEQFF.

The J gene is TRBJ2-7, the V gene TRBV4-2; maybe TRBD2 (7 bases). V was shortened by 5 bases and J by 0 bases, with 11 bases between the two germline ends. This CDR3 has 14 amino acids. Germline V gene lookup returns CDR1 LGHNA and CDR2 YNFKEQ. CDR3 coding DNA: TGTGCCAGCAGCGCGGGGGCGAGCTCCTACGAGCAGTACTTC. Amino acids: CASSAGASSYEQYF.

The chain couples TRBV10-2 to TRBJ2-1; the D is unclear. CDR3 length equals 14 residues. The germline V and J ends were trimmed by 2 bases and 4 bases, with 9 bases remaining between them. Germline values: CDR1 WSHSY, CDR2 SAAADI. The CDR3 spells CASSEDGVYNEQFF. The CDR3 DNA follows: TGCGCCAGCAGTGAGGACGGAGTATACAATGAGCAGTTCTTC.

The rearrangement joins TRBV9 to TRBJ2-7; D assignment may be TRBD1 or TRBD2 (5 bases each). The CDR3 has 13 residues. Germline CDR1 reads SGDLS; CDR2 reads YYNGEE. Trimming shortened V by 3 bases and J by 6 bases, and 13 bases separated the two germline ends. The CDR3 DNA sequence: TGTGCCAGCAGCGCCCATCCGGGGACCGAGCAGTACTTC. This translates into CASSAHPGTEQYF.

V usage is TRBV4-1 and J usage is TRBJ2-4; 7 nucleotides align to TRBD2. Germline CDR1 reads MGHRA; CDR2 reads YSYEKL. J gave up 0 bases and V 4 bases, and 3 bases lay outside the gene matches. The CDR3 is 15 residues long. CDR3 sequence: CASSLAGVAKNIQYF. CDR3 DNA sequence: TGCGCCAGCAGCCTGGCGGGGGTAGCCAAAAACATTCAGTACTTC.

CDR3 region: CASGYQETQYF. CDR3 coding DNA: TGTGCTAGTGGTTACCAAGAGACCCAGTACTTC. This chain joins TRBV12-5 and TRBJ2-5; D is undetermined. Trimming pared 4 bases from V and 0 bases from J, leaving 0 bases between. The CDR3 totals 11 residues. Germline CDR1 and CDR2: LGHNT and FRNRAP.

This clone showed up just once. DNA for the CDR3: TGTGCCAGCACATCTGGCAGGGTCACCCTTTTGGGTGGCTACACCTTC. Its translation: CASTSGRVTLLGGYTF. V and J are TRBV13 and TRBJ1-2, with a weak D call TRBD1 (5 bases). The germline V gene encodes CDR1 PRHDT and CDR2 FYEKMQ (reference sequence). CDR3 length equals 16 residues. The V gene lost 7 bases and the J gene lost 7 bases, with 25 bases spanning the gap. Based on the CDR3 plus reference TRBV13 and TRBJ1-2, the full variable domain is AAGVIQSPRHLIKEKRETATLKCYPIPRHDTVYWYQQGPGQDPQFLISFYEKMQSDKGSIPDRFSAQQFSDYHSELNMSSLELGDSALYFCASTSGRVTLLGGYTFGSGTRLTVV.

The gene calls are TRBV7-8 and TRBJ2-1; TRBD1 matches at 9 bases. J gave up 2 bases and V 3 bases, and 2 bases lay outside the gene matches. Germline CDR1 SGHVS, CDR2 FQNEAQ. The CDR3 extends over 15 amino acids. The CDR3 loop is CASSFWTGAYNEQFF. The CDR3 region has the DNA TGTGCCAGCAGCTTTTGGACAGGGGCCTACAATGAGCAGTTCTTC.

The V gene is TRBV29-1, the J gene TRBJ1-2; D is perhaps TRBD1 (5 bases). Trimming took 2 bases from V and 8 from J, leaving 18 bases between them. Germline V gene lookup returns CDR1 SQVTM and CDR2 ANQGSEA. The CDR3 is made up of 14 amino acids. The CDR3 DNA follows: TGCAGCGTTGAACTATCTACGTACAGGTCGGGCTACACCTTC. It yields the protein CSVELSTYRSGYTF.

V is TRBV27 and J is TRBJ1-1, with a weak D call TRBD1 (6 bases). The CDR3 is 13 amino acids. The V gene's germline CDR1 is MNHEY and CDR2 SMNVEV (reference sequence). Between the trimmed V and J ends, which lost 11 bases and 4 bases, there was a span of 17 bases. This chain's CDR3 is CASSGGLGTEAFF. CDR3 bases: TGTGCCTCCTCGGGGGGGCTTGGCACTGAAGCTTTCTTT.